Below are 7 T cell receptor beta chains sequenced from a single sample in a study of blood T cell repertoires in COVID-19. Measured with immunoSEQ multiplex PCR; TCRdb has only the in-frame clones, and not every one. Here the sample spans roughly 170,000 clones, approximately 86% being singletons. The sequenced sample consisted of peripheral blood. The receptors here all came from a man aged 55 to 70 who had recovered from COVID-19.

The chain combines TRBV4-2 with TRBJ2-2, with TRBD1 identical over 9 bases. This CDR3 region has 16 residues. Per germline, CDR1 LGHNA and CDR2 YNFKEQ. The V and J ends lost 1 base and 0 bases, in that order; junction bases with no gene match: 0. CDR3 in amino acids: CASSQGTGANTGELFF. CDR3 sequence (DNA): TGTGCCAGCAGCCAAGGGACAGGGGCGAACACCGGGGAGCTGTTTTTT.

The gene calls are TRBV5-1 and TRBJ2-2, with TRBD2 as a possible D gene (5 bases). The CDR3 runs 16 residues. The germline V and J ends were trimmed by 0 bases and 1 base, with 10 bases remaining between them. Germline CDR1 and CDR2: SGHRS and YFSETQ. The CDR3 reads CASSLGSGRNTGELFF. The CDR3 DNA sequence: TGCGCCAGCAGCTTGGGCTCGGGGAGGAACACCGGGGAGCTGTTTTTT.

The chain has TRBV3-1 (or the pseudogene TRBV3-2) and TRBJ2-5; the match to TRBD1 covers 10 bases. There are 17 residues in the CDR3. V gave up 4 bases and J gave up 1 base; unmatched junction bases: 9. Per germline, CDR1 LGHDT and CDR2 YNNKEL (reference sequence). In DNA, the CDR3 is TGTGCCAGCAGCCTTGGTTTCCGGGACAGGGGCCAAGAGACCCAGTACTTC. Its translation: CASSLGFRDRGQETQYF.

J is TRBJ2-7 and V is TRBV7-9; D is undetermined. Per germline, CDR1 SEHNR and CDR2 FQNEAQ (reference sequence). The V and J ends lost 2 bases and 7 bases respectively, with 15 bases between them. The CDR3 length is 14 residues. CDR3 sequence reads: CASSLRTEPAEQYF. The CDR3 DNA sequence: TGTGCCAGCAGCTTACGAACGGAGCCAGCGGAGCAGTACTTC. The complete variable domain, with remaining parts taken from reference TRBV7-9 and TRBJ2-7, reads DTGVSQNPRHKITKRGQNVTFRCDPISEHNRLYWYRQTLGQGPEFLTYFQNEAQLEKSRLLSDRFSAERPKGSFSTLEIQRTEQGDSAMYLCASSLRTEPAEQYFGPGTRLTVT.

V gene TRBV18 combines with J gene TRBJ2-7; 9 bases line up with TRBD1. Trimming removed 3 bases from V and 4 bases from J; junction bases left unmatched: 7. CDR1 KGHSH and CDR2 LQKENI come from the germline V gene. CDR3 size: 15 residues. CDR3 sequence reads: CASSPPGTGKYEQYF. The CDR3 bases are TGTGCCAGCTCACCGCCCGGGACAGGGAAGTACGAGCAGTACTTC.

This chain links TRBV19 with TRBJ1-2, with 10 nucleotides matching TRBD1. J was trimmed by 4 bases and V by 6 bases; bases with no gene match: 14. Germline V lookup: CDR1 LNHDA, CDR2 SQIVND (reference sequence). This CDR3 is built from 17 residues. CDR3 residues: CASSSPNRDRGGYGYTF. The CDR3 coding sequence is TGTGCCAGTAGCTCCCCAAACCGGGACAGGGGTGGCTATGGCTACACCTTC.

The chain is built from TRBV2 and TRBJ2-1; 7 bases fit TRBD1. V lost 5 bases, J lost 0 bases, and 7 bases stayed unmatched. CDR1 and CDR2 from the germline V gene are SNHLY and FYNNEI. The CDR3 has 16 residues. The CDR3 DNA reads TGTGCCAGCAGTCAGAACAACAGGGGCTCCTACAATGAGCAGTTCTTC. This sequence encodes CASSQNNRGSYNEQFF.